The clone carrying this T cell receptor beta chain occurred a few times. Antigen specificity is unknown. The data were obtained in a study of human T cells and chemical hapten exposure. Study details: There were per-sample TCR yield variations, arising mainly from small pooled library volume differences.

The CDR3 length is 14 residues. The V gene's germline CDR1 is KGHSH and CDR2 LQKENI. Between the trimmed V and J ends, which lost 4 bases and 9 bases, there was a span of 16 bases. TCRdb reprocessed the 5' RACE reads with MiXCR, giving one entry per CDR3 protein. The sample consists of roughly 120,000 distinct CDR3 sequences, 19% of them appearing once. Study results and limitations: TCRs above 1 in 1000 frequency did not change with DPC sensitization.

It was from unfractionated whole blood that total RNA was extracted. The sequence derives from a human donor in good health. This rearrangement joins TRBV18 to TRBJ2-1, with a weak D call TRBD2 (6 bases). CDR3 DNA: TGTGCCAGCTCACAGGCGGGATATACGGGTGAGCAGTTCTTC. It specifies CASSQAGYTGEQFF.